This T cell receptor (beta chain) appears in the sequencing data of a study of blood T cell dynamics during melanoma immunotherapy. Described time point: pre-treatment baseline. Blood was drawn before treatment and at week 3 after checkpoint blockade. Disease control meant complete response, partial response or stable disease at 12 weeks. Patients had no prior systemic cancer treatment, immunosuppressants or other active cancers. This clone was observed once. No antigen is known for it. Study results and limitations: It remained unknown if the driving T cell clones were melanoma-specific.

The assay was immunoSEQ multiplex PCR, and TCRdb's table has in-frame clones only and misses some. Of approximately 12,000 clones listed, about 86% are singletons. The sample was blood, taken from a patient treated with checkpoint blockade. This clonotype was sampled from a human donor with melanoma.

The CDR3 bases are TGTGCCAGCAGTTACTCGACCAAAGCCAAAAACATTCAGTACTTC. The encoded protein is CASSYSTKAKNIQYF. This sequence joins TRBV6-5 and TRBJ2-4; D remains unclear. The germline V gene has CDR1 MNHEY and CDR2 SVGAGI. The V end lost 0 bases, the J end lost 0 bases, and 6 bases lay between the germline ends. This CDR3 contains 15 residues.